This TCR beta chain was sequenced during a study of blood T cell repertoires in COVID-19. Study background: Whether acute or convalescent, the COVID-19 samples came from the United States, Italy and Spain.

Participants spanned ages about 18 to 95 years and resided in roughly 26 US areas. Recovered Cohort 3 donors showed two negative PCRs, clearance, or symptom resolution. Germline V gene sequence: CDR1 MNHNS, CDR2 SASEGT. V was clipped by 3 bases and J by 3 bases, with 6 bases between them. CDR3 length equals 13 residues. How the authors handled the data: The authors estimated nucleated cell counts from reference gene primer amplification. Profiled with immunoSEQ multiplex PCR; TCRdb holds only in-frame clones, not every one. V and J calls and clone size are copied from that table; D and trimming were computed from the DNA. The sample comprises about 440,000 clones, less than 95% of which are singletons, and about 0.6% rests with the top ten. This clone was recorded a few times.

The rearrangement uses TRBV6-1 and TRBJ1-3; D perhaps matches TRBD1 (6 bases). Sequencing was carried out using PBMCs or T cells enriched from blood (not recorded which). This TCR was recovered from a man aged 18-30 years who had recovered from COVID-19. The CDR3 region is CASSDRGGNTIYF. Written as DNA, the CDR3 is TGTGCCAGCAGTGACAGGGGTGGAAACACCATATATTTT.